This is a list of T cell receptor beta chains from one sample in a study of Graves' ophthalmopathy and Graves' hyperthyroidism. TCRdb processed the multiplex PCR reads anew with MiXCR; each CDR3 protein has one entry. The table has hundreds of thousands of distinct CDR3 sequences, 20% to 25% seen once. Sequencing was carried out using peripheral blood. These receptors all stem from a woman younger than 30 with stable Graves' hyperthyroidism. Some clones in this sample may be carry-over from other donors' samples. Both conserved end residues are part of each CDR3. D genes are given only for firm matches. The size entry is marked missing in some rows and otherwise reads once, few, many or a size class.

v_call	j_call	clone_size	d_call	cdr3_nt	cdr3_aa
TRBV27	TRBJ1-6	-	TRBD1	TGTGCCAGCAGAAAACCCGGGACAGGGTTTAATTCACCCCTCCACTTT	CASRKPGTGFNSPLHF
TRBV30	TRBJ1-1	many	-	TGTGCCTGGAGTCCTCCTAGTGATTGGAACACTGAAGCTTTCTTT	CAWSPPSDWNTEAFF
TRBV7-3	TRBJ2-7	many	TRBD2	TGTGCCAGCAGCTCAATAGGCCGCGGGAGGGAAGAGCAGTACTTC	CASSSIGRGREEQYF
TRBV6-5	TRBJ1-2	many	-	TGTGCCAGCACCTCCCAGGGATATGGCTACACCTTC	CASTSQGYGYTF
TRBV3-1	TRBJ1-6	-	TRBD1	TGTGCCAGCAGCCACGACAGGGCTAATAATAATTCACCCCTCCACTTT	CASSHDRANNNSPLHF
TRBV3-1	TRBJ1-1	many	TRBD1	TGTGCCAGCAGCCAAGCGGGACAGGGGCTCAAGAACACTGAAGCTTTCTTT	CASSQAGQGLKNTEAFF
TRBV20-1	TRBJ2-7	many	TRBD2	TGCAGTGCCGACGGGACTAGCGCCTACGAGCAGTACTTC	CSADGTSAYEQYF
TRBV6-1	TRBJ1-2	many	TRBD1	TGTGCCAGCAGTGAAATGGACAGGAACTATGGCTACACCTTC	CASSEMDRNYGYTF
TRBV20-1	TRBJ1-2	-	-	TGCAGTGCACCACTATCACGGACTCGTATTGGCTACACCTTC	CSAPLSRTRIGYTF
TRBV20-1	TRBJ2-5	many	TRBD2	TGCAGTGCTAGAGACCAGGTTTTGGGACTAGCGGTCCAAGAGACCCAGTACTTC	CSARDQVLGLAVQETQYF
TRBV16	TRBJ1-5	many	TRBD1	TGTGCCAGCAGCCAATCTCCAGGGGGCCAGCCCCAGCATTTT	CASSQSPGGQPQHF
TRBV6-1	TRBJ1-1	-	-	TGTCTCAGCAGTGTAACAAGGGGAGATACTGAAGCTTTCTTT	CLSSVTRGDTEAFF
TRBV20-1	TRBJ2-7	many	-	TGCAGTGCAATTCCGGGGCCTACCTACGAGCAGTACTTC	CSAIPGPTYEQYF
TRBV20-1	TRBJ2-2	-	-	TGCAGTGCTAGTTTAGCGGAGATGAACACCGGGGAGCTGTTTTTT	CSASLAEMNTGELFF
TRBV7-9	TRBJ2-5	many	-	TGTGCCAGCAGCCAGGGGAGCGGAGAGACCCAGTACTTC	CASSQGSGETQYF
TRBV29-1	TRBJ2-6	many	-	TGCAGCGACAATCAGAGCGGTCGAAGCTCTGGGGCCAACGTCCTGACTTTC	CSDNQSGRSSGANVLTF
TRBV12-3/TRBV12-4	TRBJ1-1	many	-	TGTGCCAGCGAAAACCCACCGCGGCGGACTGAAGCTTTCTTT	CASENPPRRTEAFF
TRBV15	TRBJ1-2	few	-	TGTGCCACCAGCAAACTGATCGGACCCTATGGCTACACCTTC	CATSKLIGPYGYTF
TRBV29-1	TRBJ1-1	-	-	TGCAGCGTTGAAGGCGACGGGAACACTGAAGCTTTCTTT	CSVEGDGNTEAFF
TRBV5-1	TRBJ2-7	-	TRBD1	TGCGCCAGCAGCGGCCGGGACAGGGGGGGCGAGCAGTACTTC	CASSGRDRGGEQYF
TRBV6-5	TRBJ2-7	many	TRBD1	TGTGCCACCTCACCGAGCAGGGGGATTTACGAGCAGTACTTC	CATSPSRGIYEQYF
TRBV7-6	TRBJ2-4	many	-	TGTGCCAGCAGCTTTTCCGGCAAAAACATTCAGTACTTC	CASSFSGKNIQYF
TRBV6-1	TRBJ1-2	few	-	TGTGCCACTTTTTCGGGCACCCGGCTTGGCGGCTACACCTTC	CATFSGTRLGGYTF
TRBV20-1	TRBJ2-5	many	-	TGCAGTGCTTTTTCAAGGACTGGAGAAGAGACCCAGTACTTC	CSAFSRTGEETQYF
TRBV11-2	TRBJ2-7	many	TRBD2	TGTGCCAGCAGCTTGACTAGCGGGGGGGCCAACGAGCAGTACTTC	CASSLTSGGANEQYF
TRBV6-5	TRBJ2-5	many	-	TGTGCCAGCCTCCCTTTGGGGGGACGAGAGACCCAGTACTTC	CASLPLGGRETQYF
TRBV7-2	TRBJ2-5	-	TRBD2	TGTGCCAGCAAGACTAGCGGGGCCCAAGAGACCCAGTACTTC	CASKTSGAQETQYF
TRBV15	TRBJ1-2	-	-	TGTGCCACCAGCAGGAGGGAGTGGGGCGGCTACACCTTC	CATSRREWGGYTF
TRBV3-1	TRBJ1-6	few	-	TGTGCCAGCAGCCAAGTAGGAGAGGAATCACCCCTCCACTTT	CASSQVGEESPLHF
TRBV4-3	TRBJ1-6	few	TRBD1	TGCGCCAGCAGCCCTCTCGCCGGGACAGGGAAGTCACCCCTCCACTTT	CASSPLAGTGKSPLHF
TRBV5-1	TRBJ1-1	many	-	TGCGCCAGCAGCTTGGCTTGGGGGACTATGAACACTGAAGCTTTCTTT	CASSLAWGTMNTEAFF
TRBV6-1	TRBJ2-5	-	TRBD2	TGTGCCAGCATACGGACTAGCGGGGGGAAGACCCAGTACTTC	CASIRTSGGKTQYF
TRBV12-3/TRBV12-4	TRBJ2-7	-	-	TGTGCCAGCAGTACGGGACTGCGGCGGTACGAGCAGTACTTC	CASSTGLRRYEQYF
TRBV29-1	TRBJ2-5	-	TRBD1	TGCAGCGTTGGGGACAGGGGGGGAGAGACCCAGTACTTC	CSVGDRGGETQYF
TRBV6-4	TRBJ1-2	many	-	TGTGCCAGCAGTGCCTGGGCCGGGACCGCACTCTCCTATGGCTACACCTTC	CASSAWAGTALSYGYTF
TRBV20-1	TRBJ2-5	-	-	TGCAGTGCTAGAACGGGAGAGACCCAGTACTTC	CSARTGETQYF
TRBV14	TRBJ2-7	many	-	TGTGCCAGCAGCAACCAGGGACTGATCTCCTACGAGCAGTACTTC	CASSNQGLISYEQYF
TRBV12-3/TRBV12-4	TRBJ1-1	many	-	TGTGCCAGCAGTTTAGGCGGGGCCACTGAAGCTTTCTTT	CASSLGGATEAFF
TRBV24-1	TRBJ1-2	-	-	TGTGCCACCAGGGACGGAGCGAATCGCTACACCTTC	CATRDGANRYTF
TRBV6-5	TRBJ2-7	many	TRBD1	TGTGCCAGTACATACCCAATAGGGACAGGGGGCGTCTACGAGCAGTACTTC	CASTYPIGTGGVYEQYF
TRBV29-1	TRBJ2-7	many	-	TGCAGCGTTGGTGGGCTTTTCTACGAGCAGTACTTC	CSVGGLFYEQYF
TRBV5-1	TRBJ1-1	few	-	TGCGCCAGCAGCTCACAAGTGGAGAAGAACACTGAAGCTTTCTTT	CASSSQVEKNTEAFF
TRBV19	TRBJ2-5	many	TRBD2	TGTGCCAGTAGTACCCTATGGGGGGGGGAGCGAGAGACCCAGTACTTC	CASSTLWGGERETQYF
TRBV12-3/TRBV12-4	TRBJ1-5	-	TRBD1	TGTGCCAGCAGCCGGGACAGGGGGGGAGAGCCCCAGCATTTT	CASSRDRGGEPQHF
TRBV28	TRBJ2-7	-	TRBD2	TGTGCCAGCAGTCCATGGACTAGCGGGAGCGACGAGCAGTACTTC	CASSPWTSGSDEQYF
TRBV30	TRBJ1-2	-	TRBD1	TGTGCCTGGAGTGTAAACAGGGGGGTGATTCCTAACTATGGCTACACCTTC	CAWSVNRGVIPNYGYTF
TRBV28	TRBJ2-7	many	TRBD2	TGTGCCAGCAGTTTTTTTGATTTAGCGGGAGGCCCAGGCGAGCAGTACTTC	CASSFFDLAGGPGEQYF
TRBV25-1	TRBJ1-2	-	-	TGTACCAGCAGGGAAACTGGAAACTATGGCTACACCTTC	CTSRETGNYGYTF
TRBV2	TRBJ1-1	few	-	TGTGCCAGCAGTGACGGGGGGGATAAGACTGAAGCTTTCTTT	CASSDGGDKTEAFF
TRBV6-5	TRBJ1-2	few	TRBD1	TGTGCCAGCAGATATGGGGACAGGGTGGACTATGGCTACACCTTC	CASRYGDRVDYGYTF
TRBV7-2	TRBJ1-5	many	TRBD1	TGTGCCAGCAGCCCATCGGACAGGGTTAGTCAGCCCCAGCATTTT	CASSPSDRVSQPQHF
TRBV27	TRBJ2-4	-	-	TGTGCCAGCAGTTTAGGGCAGAAAAACATTCAGTACTTC	CASSLGQKNIQYF
TRBV20-1	TRBJ1-2	-	-	TGCAGTGCAACGGGCCCAGACAGGATCTATGGCTACACCTTC	CSATGPDRIYGYTF